One and the same sample provided the 20 T cell receptor beta chains below, sequenced in a study of T cells in Graves' hyperthyroidism and ophthalmopathy. Amplification of TCR beta CDR3 regions was performed using RNA transcripts as template. HTBI primers were the set used in a first-round RT-PCR of the TCR CDR3. One entry per CDR3 protein, called by TCRdb with MiXCR from the multiplex PCR reads. The sample includes some 350,000 distinct CDR3 sequences, 19% of them seen just once. The sequencing sample was made of blood. The receptor set was obtained from a woman aged 18-29 years with Graves' hyperthyroidism.

The sample holds many counts of this clonotype. This sequence joins TRBV27 and TRBJ2-5, with D maybe TRBD1 (6 bases). The V end was cut by 4 bases, the J end by 5 bases, with 14 bases between. The CDR3 length is 14 residues. Germline CDR1 reads MNHEY; CDR2 reads SMNVEV (reference sequence). The CDR3 nucleotides are TGTGCCAGCAGTTCGGCAGGGGCGTTGGAGACCCAGTACTTC. Translated: CASSSAGALETQYF.

The chain recombines TRBV5-8 with TRBJ2-1; 7 bases agree with TRBD1. This CDR3 region has 15 residues. Per germline, CDR1 SGHTS and CDR2 YDEGEE. The junction had 7 bases not matched to a gene; V was cut back by 2 bases and J by 5 bases. The CDR3 sequence is CASSLRQGLNNEQFF. For the CDR3, the DNA is TGTGCCAGCAGCTTACGACAGGGATTGAACAATGAGCAGTTCTTC.

The rearrangement links TRBV20-1 to TRBJ1-1, with 7 bases fitting TRBD1. The CDR3 sequence is 17 residues long. Per germline, CDR1 DFQATT and CDR2 SNEGSKA (reference sequence). The J segment lost 8 bases and the V segment lost 6 bases, leaving 24 bases of the junction unmatched. CDR3 in amino acids: CSARSQGRGFDSREAFF. In DNA, the CDR3 is TGCAGTGCGAGATCACAGGGGAGAGGATTTGACTCGAGGGAAGCTTTCTTT.

This clonotype was found many times. The J gene is TRBJ2-7, the V gene TRBV9; D not resolved. Germline V gene data show CDR1 as SGDLS and CDR2 as YYNGEE. This CDR3 has 14 amino acids. V was pared by 3 bases and J by 0 bases, with 10 bases between. CDR3 in amino acids: CASSATSLSYEQYF. The CDR3 coding sequence is TGTGCCAGCAGCGCGACATCGCTCTCCTACGAGCAGTACTTC.

This clonotype was counted at least ten times. V gene TRBV4-1 combines with J gene TRBJ2-2; 9 bases align to TRBD2. Germline values: CDR1 MGHRA, CDR2 YSYEKL. The CDR3 extends over 17 amino acids. V dropped 5 bases and J dropped 1; count of bases not matched to a gene: 8. This CDR3 reads CASSGPSGGMNTGELFF. The CDR3 DNA is TGCGCCAGCAGCGGCCCGAGCGGGGGGATGAACACCGGGGAGCTGTTTTTT.

Ten or more counts support this clonotype. This chain uses TRBV12-3 or TRBV12-4 with TRBJ2-2; 14 bases map to TRBD2. The ends lost 5 bases at V and 0 bases at J; junction bases unmatched: 5. The CDR3 sequence is 18 residues long. The CDR3 nucleotides are TGTGCCAGCAGTGGGACTAGCGGGGGAGCCTCGAACACCGGGGAGCTGTTTTTT. This translates into CASSGTSGGASNTGELFF.

At least ten counts were recorded for this clonotype. V and J are TRBV20-1 and TRBJ1-1; a possible D gene is TRBD1 (5 bases). Trimming took 3 bases from V and 1 from J, leaving 9 bases between them. The CDR3 sequence is 13 residues long. Germline V gives CDR1 DFQATT, CDR2 SNEGSKA (reference sequence). The CDR3 region has the DNA TGCAGTGCTAGGGGGCCGGGGAACACTGAAGCTTTCTTT. It encodes CSARGPGNTEAFF.

This clonotype was detected many times. The chain uses TRBV5-1 and TRBJ1-2, with D tentatively TRBD1 (6 bases). Per germline, CDR1 SGHRS and CDR2 YFSETQ. V lost 4 bases, J lost 2 bases, and 9 bases lay in between. The CDR3 has 13 amino acids. Here the CDR3 DNA reads TGCGCCAGCAGCCACGGACAGAACTATGGCTACACCTTC. Residues: CASSHGQNYGYTF.

This chain connects TRBV6-2 or TRBV6-3 to TRBJ1-3; D is uncertain. The CDR3 runs to 17 residues. CDR1 and CDR2 from the germline V gene are MNHEY and SVGEGT. V was trimmed by 0 bases and J by 0 bases, leaving 12 bases between them. CDR3 nucleotide sequence: TGTGCCAGCAGTTACTCCCCCCCTGGCAGCTCTGGAAACACCATATATTTT. This gives the protein CASSYSPPGSSGNTIYF.

In this sample, this clonotype turned up many times. The chain has TRBV11-2 and TRBJ1-2; 7 nucleotides align to TRBD1. The germline V gene has CDR1 SGHAT and CDR2 FQNNGV. V was pared by 1 base and J by 6 bases, with 2 bases of the junction left unmatched. The CDR3 totals 13 residues. DNA for the CDR3: TGTGCCAGCAGCTTAGGACAGGGCGATGGCTACACCTTC. This translates into CASSLGQGDGYTF.

In its sample, this clonotype was seen a few times. The chain couples TRBV4-3 to TRBJ2-2; TRBD1 matches at 9 bases. The CDR3 covers 17 residues. The J segment lost 4 bases and the V segment lost 6 bases, leaving 12 bases of the junction unmatched. Germline assignment: CDR1 LGHNA and CDR2 YSLEER. For the CDR3, the DNA is TGCGCCAGCAGTCCTACGTTAAAGGGACAGGGCACCGGGGAGCTGTTTTTT. As protein: CASSPTLKGQGTGELFF.

This clonotype was recorded many times. The V gene is TRBV6-1, the J gene TRBJ1-2; D unresolved. CDR1 MNHNS and CDR2 SASEGT come from the germline V gene. V lost 5 bases and J 8 bases, leaving 15 bases between the germline ends. This CDR3 comprises 13 residues. In nucleotides, the CDR3 is TGTGCCAGCAGTCTCCCCGGGCGCGGGGGCTACACCTTC. Its translation: CASSLPGRGGYTF.

This clonotype was seen repeatedly, ten times or more. The chain links TRBV27 to TRBJ1-6, with D unclear. The ends were cut back, 4 bases at V and 9 bases at J, with 13 bases in the middle. The CDR3 totals 14 residues. CDR1 MNHEY and CDR2 SMNVEV come from the germline V gene (reference sequence). CDR3 nucleotides: TGTGCCAGCAGTTCCGCGGGTGAGATTTCACCCCTCCACTTT. Protein: CASSSAGEISPLHF.

The V gene is TRBV12-3 or TRBV12-4, the J gene TRBJ1-2; 10 bases line up with TRBD1. J gave up 4 bases and V 5 bases, and 10 bases lay outside the gene matches. This CDR3 spans 16 amino acids. CDR3 in amino acids: CASSPGGGQGSYGYTF. The DNA for the CDR3 is TGTGCCAGCAGTCCCGGAGGGGGACAGGGGAGCTATGGCTACACCTTC.

This clonotype occurred a few times. V and J are TRBV20-1 and TRBJ1-6; D is unclear. The CDR3 runs 15 residues. Trimming cost V 1 base and J 9 bases, with 16 bases left between them. Per germline, CDR1 DFQATT and CDR2 SNEGSKA (reference sequence). For the CDR3, the DNA is TGCAGTGCTAGAGTGTTGAGGGCCCCGGGTTCACCCCTCCACTTT. It translates to CSARVLRAPGSPLHF.

This clonotype was recorded many times. The V gene is TRBV6-1, the J gene TRBJ1-5, with unresolved D. The V gene lost 1 base and the J gene lost 10 bases, with 11 bases spanning the gap. Germline lookup yields CDR1 MNHNS and CDR2 SASEGT. The CDR3 covers 13 residues. CDR3 sequence (DNA): TGTGCCAGCAGTGAAGTAGCTCGTACCCCCCAGCATTTT. Translating it yields CASSEVARTPQHF.

The genes are TRBV11-2 and TRBJ2-5; D remains unclear. V lost 5 bases, J lost 5 bases, and 9 bases lay in between. The CDR3 has 12 residues. Germline assignment: CDR1 SGHAT and CDR2 FQNNGV. The CDR3 spells CASSPNDETQYF. For the CDR3, the DNA is TGTGCCAGCAGCCCTAACGATGAGACCCAGTACTTC.

This clonotype was detected ten times or more. V and J are TRBV2 and TRBJ2-7; D gene ambiguous. Deletions cut 3 bases from V and 3 bases from J, with 6 bases between. The germline V gene has CDR1 SNHLY and CDR2 FYNNEI. The CDR3 covers 12 residues. The CDR3 spells CASSEAFYEQYF. The CDR3 DNA follows: TGTGCCAGCAGTGAGGCCTTCTACGAGCAGTACTTC.

The chain recombines TRBV2 with TRBJ2-6; D is unresolved. The germline V gene has CDR1 SNHLY and CDR2 FYNNEI. Trimming cost V 4 bases and J 0 bases, with 10 bases left between them. The CDR3 sequence is 16 residues long. CDR3 region: CASSGASYSGANVLTF. The CDR3 DNA reads as TGTGCCAGCAGTGGGGCCAGCTACTCTGGGGCCAACGTCCTGACTTTC.

There are many counts of this clonotype. The chain employs TRBV9 and TRBJ1-2; the D is unclear. The V gene lost 8 bases and the J gene lost 4 bases, with 9 bases spanning the gap. This CDR3 is built from 11 residues. Germline CDR1 SGDLS, CDR2 YYNGEE. In DNA form, the CDR3 reads TGTGCCAGTCAAGCCGGCTATGGCTACACCTTC. Its protein is CASQAGYGYTF. The variable domain in full, completed from reference TRBV9 and TRBJ1-2, reads DSGVTQTPKHLITATGQRVTLRCSPRSGDLSVYWYQQSLDQGLQFLIQYYNGEERAKGNILERFSAQQFPDLHSELNLSSLELGDSALYFCASQAGYGYTFGSGTRLTVV.